These 17 T cell receptor beta chains came from one sample sequenced in a study of T cell responses to AZD1222 COVID-19 vaccine. Method: immunoSEQ multiplex PCR; TCRdb's copy keeps in-frame clones and lacks some. The table records approximately 200,000 clones, 75% to 90% of them present only once. Sequences were derived from peripheral blood, sampled on day 0 of MenACWY control vaccination. The origin of the receptors is an adult in good health.

The V gene is TRBV7-2, the J gene TRBJ2-5; 9 bases are a match to TRBD2. V was clipped by 5 bases and J by 4 bases; unmatched bases: 11. Germline V gene data show CDR1 as SGHTA and CDR2 as FQGNSA. The CDR3 is 16 residues long. The CDR3 DNA reads TGTGCCAGCAGCCCCGGGGCGGCGGGGGGGCTAGAGACCCAGTACTTC. Translation: CASSPGAAGGLETQYF.

This clone was recorded only once. J is TRBJ1-3 and V is TRBV3-1 (or the pseudogene TRBV3-2); no reliable D call. V gave up 4 bases and J gave up 1 base, with 8 bases separating them. Per germline, CDR1 LGHDT and CDR2 YNNKEL (reference sequence). The CDR3 consists of 14 residues. The CDR3 loop reads CASSRTGSGNTIYF. CDR3 in DNA: TGTGCCAGCAGCCGAACTGGGTCTGGAAACACCATATATTTT.

This chain connects TRBV28 to TRBJ2-2; maybe TRBD2 (5 bases). Germline CDR1 MDHEN, CDR2 SYDVKM. The CDR3 contains 15 residues. The ends were cut back, 6 bases at V and 4 bases at J, with 15 bases in the middle. CDR3 region: CASSPGFISTGELFF. The CDR3 DNA sequence: TGTGCCAGCAGCCCGGGATTTATTTCCACCGGGGAGCTGTTTTTT. The variable domain in full, completed from reference TRBV28 and TRBJ2-2, reads DVKVTQSSRYLVKRTGEKVFLECVQDMDHENMFWYRQDPGLGLRLIYFSYDVKMKEKGDIPEGYSVSREKKERFSLILESASTNQTSMYLCASSPGFISTGELFFGEGSRLTVL.

This clone was observed a single time. The rearrangement links TRBV5-5 to TRBJ1-1; tentative D call: TRBD1 (6 bases). The V gene lost 0 bases and the J gene lost 0 bases, with 6 bases spanning the gap. The germline V gene encodes CDR1 SGHKS and CDR2 YYEKEE (reference sequence). The CDR3 sequence is 14 residues long. CDR3 bases: TGTGCCAGCAGCTTGGGGGGGCTGAACACTGAAGCTTTCTTT. The encoded protein is CASSLGGLNTEAFF.

The V and J genes are TRBV30 and TRBJ1-2; 7 nucleotides align to TRBD1. CDR1 and CDR2 from the germline V gene are GTSNPN and SVGIG (reference sequence). The V and J ends lost 3 bases and 2 bases, in that order; junction bases with no gene match: 3. This CDR3 has 13 amino acids. The CDR3 here is CAWRIGGNYGYTF. In DNA, the CDR3 is TGTGCCTGGAGGATAGGGGGCAACTATGGCTACACCTTC. Full variable domain (outside the CDR3, taken from reference TRBV30 and TRBJ1-2): SQTIHQWPATLVQPVGSPLSLECTVEGTSNPNLYWYRQAAGRGLQLLFYSVGIGQISSEVPQNLSASRPQDRQFILSSKKLLLSDSGFYLCAWRIGGNYGYTFGSGTRLTVV.

The gene calls are TRBV4-3 and TRBJ1-6, with D hard to call. Per germline, CDR1 LGHNA and CDR2 YSLEER. Trimming shortened V by 5 bases and J by 8 bases, and 10 bases separated the two germline ends. The CDR3 has 13 residues. CDR3 sequence: CASSGIRDSPLHF. In DNA form, the CDR3 reads TGCGCCAGCAGCGGGATTAGGGATTCACCCCTCCACTTT.

This clone was detected only a few times. This rearrangement joins TRBV7-8 to TRBJ2-7, with D maybe TRBD2 (5 bases). V was trimmed by 5 bases and J by 0 bases, leaving 20 bases between them. The CDR3 sequence is 17 residues long. Germline V CDR1 and CDR2: SGHVS, FQNEAQ. The CDR3 nucleotides are TGTGCCAGCAGCCTCACACCCCCAGGACTCCACTCCTACGAGCAGTACTTC. Residues: CASSLTPPGLHSYEQYF.

The V and J genes are TRBV15 and TRBJ2-1; 10 bases align to TRBD1. The V and J ends lost 4 bases and 8 bases, in that order; junction bases with no gene match: 8. There are 15 residues in the CDR3. The germline gives CDR1 LNHNV, CDR2 YYDKDF (reference sequence). CDR3 coding DNA: TGTGCCACCAGCACGGGACAGGGGCTTTGGGATGAGCAGTTCTTC. Amino acids: CATSTGQGLWDEQFF.

The chain combines TRBV2 with TRBJ2-3; D gene unclear. Per germline, CDR1 SNHLY and CDR2 FYNNEI. The CDR3 totals 14 residues. The ends were cut back, 5 bases at V and 5 bases at J, with 14 bases in the middle. This CDR3 reads CASSPRLGEDTQYF. The CDR3 DNA follows: TGTGCCAGCAGTCCCCGCCTCGGCGAAGATACGCAGTATTTT.

The chain employs TRBV27 and TRBJ1-2; no definite D call. This CDR3 contains 15 residues. Trimming pared 2 bases from V and 4 bases from J, leaving 14 bases between. The germline V gene has CDR1 MNHEY and CDR2 SMNVEV (reference sequence). The chain's CDR3 is CASSLTPEVSYGYTF. DNA of the CDR3: TGTGCCAGCAGTTTAACCCCCGAAGTGAGCTATGGCTACACCTTC.

There are a few counts of this clone. The chain is built from TRBV19 and TRBJ2-2, with 7 nucleotides matching TRBD1. V lost 4 bases, J lost 2 bases, and 1 base stayed unmatched. The CDR3 loop spans 14 amino acids. The germline V gene encodes CDR1 LNHDA and CDR2 SQIVND (reference sequence). The CDR3: CASSRGGNTGELFF. The DNA of the CDR3 is TGTGCCAGTAGTAGAGGGGGCAACACCGGGGAGCTGTTTTTT.

V usage is TRBV9 and J usage is TRBJ2-1; D might be TRBD1 (5 bases). The CDR3 is 15 amino acids. Germline V gives CDR1 SGDLS, CDR2 YYNGEE. Between the trimmed V and J ends, which lost 3 bases and 9 bases, there was a span of 19 bases. DNA for the CDR3: TGTGCCAGCAGCGCAGGGCGTACAACCTGGCTTGAGCAGTTCTTC. Encoded protein: CASSAGRTTWLEQFF.

The gene calls are TRBV12-3 or TRBV12-4 and TRBJ1-4, with a possible D match to TRBD1 (5 bases). The CDR3 covers 12 residues. The germline V and J ends were trimmed by 5 bases and 14 bases, with 15 bases remaining between them. CDR3 in DNA: TGTGCCAGCAGTCTTAAACAGGCAGGGCTGTTTTTT. As protein: CASSLKQAGLFF.

The V call is TRBV11-2, the J call TRBJ2-7, with TRBD1 identical over 9 bases. This CDR3 contains 16 residues. The V gene end was trimmed by 5 bases and the J gene end by 7 bases; junction bases not matched to a gene: 15. Germline V gene sequence: CDR1 SGHAT, CDR2 FQNNGV. CDR3 residues: CASSQEGTGHQREQYF. DNA of the CDR3: TGTGCCAGCAGCCAGGAGGGGACAGGGCACCAAAGGGAGCAGTACTTC.

This chain connects TRBV5-1 to TRBJ2-3; 11 bases match TRBD2. J was trimmed by 0 bases and V by 0 bases; bases with no gene match: 6. The CDR3 has 18 amino acids. Germline V lookup: CDR1 SGHRS, CDR2 YFSETQ. The CDR3 region has the DNA TGCGCCAGCAGCTTGGCACTAGCGGGAGTAACTAGCACAGATACGCAGTATTTT. It translates to CASSLALAGVTSTDTQYF. Using reference TRBV5-1 and TRBJ2-3 for the parts outside the CDR3, the full variable domain is KAGVTQTPRYLIKTRGQQVTLSCSPISGHRSVSWYQQTPGQGLQFLFEYFSETQRNKGNFPGRFSGRQFSNSRSEMNVSTLELGDSALYLCASSLALAGVTSTDTQYFGPGTRLTVL.

The J gene is TRBJ1-1, the V gene TRBV7-2, with D perhaps matching TRBD1 (5 bases). CDR1 is SGHTA, CDR2 FQGNSA, per germline. The CDR3 runs to 15 residues. V lost 3 bases and J lost 3, with 14 bases in between. This chain's CDR3 is CASSFFLGTDTEAFF. The CDR3 DNA follows: TGTGCCAGCAGCTTTTTCCTGGGGACGGACACTGAAGCTTTCTTT.

This clone showed up just once. The rearrangement links TRBV7-2 to TRBJ2-5; TRBD2 aligns across 9 bases. V was pared by 5 bases and J by 0 bases, with 13 bases of the junction left unmatched. The germline CDR1 and CDR2 sequences are SGHTA and FQGNSA. CDR3 length: 18 amino acids. In DNA form, the CDR3 reads TGTGCCAGCAGCCACCGACCCATCGGGACTAGCTACCAAGAGACCCAGTACTTC. This encodes CASSHRPIGTSYQETQYF.